The sequence of this T cell receptor beta chain was determined in a study of blood T cell repertoires in COVID-19. Whole-study context: Donors in the United States, Italy and Spain gave samples during acute or convalescent COVID-19. The analysed material was cDNA or gDNA that came from T cells, B-cell-depleted T cells, or PBMCs.

The germline CDR1 and CDR2 sequences are LNHDA and SQIVND (reference sequence). The length of the CDR3 is 18 residues. The V and J ends lost 0 bases and 8 bases respectively, with 22 bases between them. Under the authors' procedure: Reference gene primer amplification gave nucleated cell count estimates. TCRdb's table, derived via immunoSEQ multiplex PCR, lists solely in-frame clones and lacks some. V, J and clone size are those of that table, while D and trimming were read from the DNA. This sample has about 260,000 clones, with almost 85% found just once. J is TRBJ1-4 and V is TRBV19; D is unclear. The sequence was obtained from a woman of 80 years or more with acute or convalescent COVID-19. The sample consisted of peripheral blood. CDR3 bases: TGTGCCAGTAGTATAGAATCGGATTTGAGGATCTTGCCAGAAAAACTGTTTTTT. This sequence encodes CASSIESDLRILPEKLFF.